This section outlines one T cell receptor beta chain sequence together with its context. Trimming removed 0 bases from V and 2 bases from J; junction bases left unmatched: 5. CDR1 is LGHNA and CDR2 is YSLEER in the germline V gene. The length of the CDR3 is 16 residues. These data come from a study of blood T cell repertoires in COVID-19. TCRdb keeps only in-frame clones here, not all; method: immunoSEQ multiplex PCR. The sample includes tens of thousands of clones, 70% to 90% seen only once; the top ten take 9.5% to 15%. The chain is built from TRBV4-3 and TRBJ2-3; 7 bases are shared with TRBD2. The sequencing sample was made of peripheral blood. The sequence was obtained from a human donor in a cohort sampled during active COVID-19. CDR3 amino acids: CASSQEGGGSTDTQYF. The CDR3 bases are TGCGCCAGCAGCCAAGAGGGGGGGGGATCCACAGATACGCAGTATTTT.